Following are 7 T cell receptor beta chains from one sample sequenced in a study of blood T cell repertoires in COVID-19. Data came from immunoSEQ multiplex PCR; TCRdb stores just in-frame clones and leaves some out. The sample contains about 350,000 clones, roughly nine tenths of which appear only once. The sequencing input was peripheral blood. Receptors were obtained from a woman aged 60-75 years with COVID-19, enrolled during active disease.

The chain combines TRBV21-1 with TRBJ1-2; the D call TRBD1 from the table was never checked on the DNA. TRBV21-1 is a pseudogene segment. This CDR3 has 16 amino acids. CDR3 DNA: TGTGCCAGCAGCAAAGACCCCGGGACAGTGAACTATGGCTACACCTTC. It encodes CASSKDPGTVNYGYTF.

This chain connects TRBV28 to TRBJ2-3, with a weak D call TRBD2 (7 bases). This CDR3 has 14 residues. From germline, CDR1 is MDHEN and CDR2 SYDVKM. Trimming pared 5 bases from V and 2 bases from J, leaving 11 bases between. The CDR3 sequence is CASSRGGYTDTQYF. Written as DNA, the CDR3 is TGTGCCAGCAGTAGGGGGGGGTACACAGATACGCAGTATTTT.

V gene TRBV3-1 (or the pseudogene TRBV3-2) combines with J gene TRBJ2-1, with 7 bases lining up with TRBD2. This CDR3 is built from 15 residues. V shed 6 bases and J 4 bases; nucleotides not matched to a gene: 9. Germline loops: CDR1 LGHDT, CDR2 YNNKEL (reference sequence). The CDR3 protein is CASSPLATPYNEQFF. CDR3 nucleotide sequence: TGTGCCAGCAGTCCACTAGCGACCCCATACAATGAGCAGTTCTTC.

The chain recombines TRBV9 with TRBJ2-2; tentatively, D is TRBD2 (5 bases). CDR1 and CDR2 (germline): SGDLS, YYNGEE. This CDR3 is 15 amino acids long. Trimming pared 0 bases from V and 1 base from J, leaving 7 bases between. As DNA, the CDR3 is TGTGCCAGCAGCGTAGTTCGGGGGAACACCGGGGAGCTGTTTTTT. Encoded protein: CASSVVRGNTGELFF.

In this sample, this clone turned up once. The chain uses TRBV5-8 and TRBJ1-5; 8 positions agree with TRBD1. Germline trimming cut 0 bases from V and 1 base from J; bases unmatched to any gene: 3. CDR1 and CDR2 from the germline V gene are SGHTS and YDEGEE. CDR3 length: 16 residues. The CDR3 spells CASSLGQGTSNQPQHF. CDR3 coding DNA: TGTGCCAGCAGCTTGGGACAGGGGACGAGCAATCAGCCCCAGCATTTT.

The V call is TRBV18, the J call TRBJ1-2, with D perhaps TRBD1 (5 bases). CDR1 KGHSH and CDR2 LQKENI come from the germline V gene. The CDR3 consists of 14 residues. V lost 0 bases and J lost 2, with 7 bases in between. CDR3 DNA: TGTGCCAGCTCACCACCTGACAGAAACTATGGCTACACCTTC. Translation: CASSPPDRNYGYTF.

This sequence joins TRBV6-5 and TRBJ2-1, with D tentatively TRBD1 (6 bases). The V gene lost 10 bases and the J gene lost 1 base, with 14 bases spanning the gap. The CDR3 runs to 14 residues. The germline gives CDR1 MNHEY, CDR2 SVGAGI. CDR3 sequence: CATRGGQSYNEQFF. The CDR3, as DNA: TGTGCCACCAGAGGGGGACAATCCTACAATGAGCAGTTCTTC.